The rows below give T cell receptor beta chains drawn from one sample of a study of shared clonotypes between healthy human individuals. Clones were sequenced by immunoSEQ multiplex PCR, and TCRdb holds only the in-frame ones, with some missing. Of over 2,000,000 clones in the sample, over 85% were seen once. Material: naive CD8+ T cells from PBMCs. Receptors originate from a man in his late teens or twenties in good health. Some clones in this sample may be carry-over from other donors' samples. CDR3s include the opening cysteine and the closing phenylalanine or tryptophan. D genes are given only for firm matches. Clone size is not always given. Where it is, it says once, few, many or a class for expanded clones.

j_call: TRBJ2-7
v_call: TRBV19
clone_size: once
d_call: .
cdr3_length: 14
cdr3_aa: CASSLQSVKNEQYF
cdr3_nt: TGTGCCAGTAGTCTACAGAGTGTGAAGAACGAGCAGTACTTC

j_call: TRBJ1-1
v_call: TRBV4-1
clone_size: .
d_call: TRBD1
cdr3_length: 13
cdr3_aa: CASSQGRGSEAFF
cdr3_nt: TGCGCCAGCAGCCAAGGCAGGGGGTCTGAAGCTTTCTTT

j_call: TRBJ2-7
v_call: TRBV11-2
clone_size: once
d_call: TRBD2
cdr3_length: 14
cdr3_aa: CASKRAPGGREQYF
cdr3_nt: TGTGCCAGCAAAAGGGCCCCGGGAGGACGCGAGCAGTACTTC

j_call: TRBJ2-2
v_call: TRBV6-5
clone_size: .
d_call: .
cdr3_length: 14
cdr3_aa: CASSYSENTGELFF
cdr3_nt: TGTGCCAGCAGTTACTCGGAGAACACCGGGGAGCTGTTTTTT

j_call: TRBJ2-1
v_call: TRBV27
clone_size: .
d_call: .
cdr3_length: 15
cdr3_aa: CASSLIRDPHNEQFF
cdr3_nt: TGTGCCAGCAGTTTAATCCGGGATCCACACAATGAGCAGTTCTTC

j_call: TRBJ1-1
v_call: TRBV9
clone_size: .
d_call: TRBD1
cdr3_length: 15
cdr3_aa: CASGQGDSLSAEAFF
cdr3_nt: TGTGCCAGTGGGCAGGGGGACAGCTTAAGTGCTGAAGCTTTCTTT

j_call: TRBJ2-7
v_call: TRBV13
clone_size: .
d_call: .
cdr3_length: 15
cdr3_aa: CASSSGTLSSYEQYF
cdr3_nt: TGTGCCAGCAGCTCCGGGACACTGAGTTCCTACGAGCAGTACTTC

j_call: TRBJ2-6
v_call: TRBV28
clone_size: .
d_call: TRBD1
cdr3_length: 17
cdr3_aa: CASSLTVTGAGANVLTF
cdr3_nt: TGTGCCAGCAGCCTAACCGTTACAGGGGCTGGGGCCAACGTCCTGACTTTC

j_call: TRBJ2-6
v_call: TRBV9
clone_size: .
d_call: .
cdr3_length: 19
cdr3_aa: CASSLTPKNRGSGANVLTF
cdr3_nt: TGTGCCAGCAGCCTGACCCCAAAAAACAGAGGCTCTGGGGCCAACGTCCTGACTTTC

j_call: TRBJ2-1
v_call: TRBV6-5
clone_size: .
d_call: TRBD2
cdr3_length: 16
cdr3_aa: CASSYQGLAGAQEQFF
cdr3_nt: TGTGCCAGCAGTTACCAGGGACTAGCGGGAGCCCAAGAGCAGTTCTTC

j_call: TRBJ2-4
v_call: TRBV28
clone_size: .
d_call: .
cdr3_length: 15
cdr3_aa: CASSPPALAKNIQYF
cdr3_nt: TGTGCCAGCAGCCCACCGGCTCTAGCCAAAAACATTCAGTACTTC

j_call: TRBJ2-1
v_call: TRBV9
clone_size: once
d_call: TRBD1
cdr3_length: 15
cdr3_aa: CASSLRDRANNEQFF
cdr3_nt: TGTGCCAGCAGCCTCCGGGACAGGGCCAACAATGAGCAGTTCTTC

j_call: TRBJ2-2
v_call: TRBV25-1
clone_size: .
d_call: .
cdr3_length: 14
cdr3_aa: CASSNGGNTGELFF
cdr3_nt: TGTGCCAGCAGTAACGGAGGGAACACCGGGGAGCTGTTTTTT

j_call: TRBJ1-5
v_call: TRBV16
clone_size: .
d_call: .
cdr3_length: 16
cdr3_aa: CASSPLHSNSNQPQHF
cdr3_nt: TGTGCCAGCAGCCCCCTCCACAGCAATAGCAATCAGCCCCAGCATTTT

j_call: TRBJ1-5
v_call: TRBV28
clone_size: once
d_call: .
cdr3_length: 18
cdr3_aa: CASSPLPQGTLTNQPQHF
cdr3_nt: TGTGCCAGCAGTCCCCTCCCGCAGGGGACTCTTACCAATCAGCCCCAGCATTTT

j_call: TRBJ1-5
v_call: TRBV7-9
clone_size: .
d_call: TRBD1
cdr3_length: 14
cdr3_aa: CASSSGQGDQPQHF
cdr3_nt: TGTGCCAGCAGCAGCGGACAGGGGGACCAGCCCCAGCATTTT

j_call: TRBJ2-7
v_call: TRBV5-4
clone_size: .
d_call: TRBD1
cdr3_length: 15
cdr3_aa: CASSGGQGPSYEQYF
cdr3_nt: TGTGCCAGCAGCGGGGGACAGGGCCCCTCCTACGAGCAGTACTTC

j_call: TRBJ1-4
v_call: TRBV5-1
clone_size: once
d_call: .
cdr3_length: 14
cdr3_aa: CASSLAEWGEKLFF
cdr3_nt: TGCGCCAGCAGCTTGGCCGAGTGGGGTGAAAAACTGTTTTTT

j_call: TRBJ1-4
v_call: TRBV29-1
clone_size: .
d_call: .
cdr3_length: 13
cdr3_aa: CSVLVATNEKLFF
cdr3_nt: TGCAGCGTTCTAGTAGCGACTAATGAAAAACTGTTTTTT

j_call: TRBJ2-7
v_call: TRBV5-4
clone_size: few
d_call: .
cdr3_length: 12
cdr3_aa: CASSLSSNEQYF
cdr3_nt: TGTGCCAGCAGCTTGTCATCCAACGAGCAGTACTTC

j_call: TRBJ1-4
v_call: TRBV7-9
clone_size: .
d_call: .
cdr3_length: 11
cdr3_aa: CASRANEKLFF
cdr3_nt: TGTGCCAGCAGAGCTAATGAAAAACTGTTTTTT

j_call: TRBJ2-7
v_call: TRBV6-5
clone_size: .
d_call: .
cdr3_length: 16
cdr3_aa: CASSSPKSGSHYEQYF
cdr3_nt: TGTGCCAGCAGTTCCCCCAAGAGTGGATCCCACTACGAGCAGTACTTC

j_call: TRBJ2-1
v_call: TRBV2
clone_size: .
d_call: .
cdr3_length: 16
cdr3_aa: CASSVWGVSSYNEQFF
cdr3_nt: TGTGCCAGCAGTGTTTGGGGGGTCAGCTCCTACAATGAGCAGTTCTTC

j_call: TRBJ2-3
v_call: TRBV27
clone_size: once
d_call: TRBD2
cdr3_length: 18
cdr3_aa: CASIPGGTSGPSTDTQYF
cdr3_nt: TGTGCCAGCATTCCCGGGGGGACTAGCGGGCCCAGCACAGATACGCAGTATTTT